One T cell receptor beta chain is described in this entry. This clonotype was seen ten or more times. The clone's antigen remains unknown. No much larger clone exists at a distance of one base, and base qualities are not known. TCR beta CDR3 regions were amplified from RNA transcripts. A first-round RT-PCR of the TCR CDR3 used the HTBI primer set with the Qiagen OneStep RT-PCR kit. A second multiplex PCR round built the libraries, followed by size selection and purification. The libraries were sequenced on an Illumina HiSeq2000 using paired-end 100 bp reads. Under the source paper's analysis protocol: SOAPnuke was used to process the raw data, with reads discarded if the reads contained adapters or uncalled bases, had a mean Phred below 15, or lacked an exact constant-primer or identifier match. High-quality paired reads were merged using COPE v1.2.5, and each unique nucleotide sequence was defined as a clonotype. MiTCR v1.1 was used to align clonotypes to the IMGT TRBV, TRBD and TRBJ reference segments. The analysis was restricted to V-J combinations with a frequency above 0.0001, which together covered approximately 99% of the repertoires. A TCS score was defined as the ratio between F50 (clonal expansion) and ExV (chaos), using BLOSUM62-based TCRdist between CDR3 peptides within each V-J. Welch's t-statistics and random forest reduced roughly 500 V-J features to roughly 13, which were used in a naive Bayes classifier (R e1071). TCRdb reprocessed the public reads (quality trimming at Q25 with fastp, clone calling with MiXCR) and kept in-frame beta chains. Rows merge per CDR3 protein into single entries with the most common DNA and genes. These V and J calls rely on TCRdb rather than the paper's analysis. Within this sample are hundreds of thousands of distinct CDR3 sequences, with about 25% of them counted one time only. 35% of the sample rests with the top ten.

In the ophthalmopathy patients, disease was moderately to severely active, with a Clinical Activity Score of 3 or more, a NOSPECS grade of 4 or more, and a duration of less than 3 months. The study excluded patients with uncontrolled infections, other autoimmune diseases, pregnancy or lactation. Diagnoses were based on clinical symptoms, serum thyroxine and TRAb, thyroid ultrasound and orbital computed tomography. PBMCs were isolated from 8 to 10 ml of fresh peripheral blood by Ficoll-Paque density gradient centrifugation. Total RNA was extracted using Trizol reagent, and RNA quality was assessed on an Agilent 2100 Bioanalyzer. The record originates from a study of T cells in Graves' hyperthyroidism and ophthalmopathy (dated by TCRdb to 2018 to 2020). General notes on the study: Peripheral blood samples were taken at the time of initial diagnosis, prior to any treatment. An independent validation cohort of under 20 hyperthyroidism patients and about 16 patients who later progressed to ophthalmopathy tested prospective prediction of ophthalmopathy. TCR V-J signatures able to tell the groups apart were searched for in a discovery cohort of some 97 patients, of whom 43 had Graves' ophthalmopathy and roughly 59 had stable Graves' hyperthyroidism. The paper reports TCR Vbeta CDR3 sequencing of fewer than 150 peripheral blood samples: some 44 ophthalmopathy, roughly 80 hyperthyroidism and around 17 progressor patients. The roughly 91 discovery patients were randomly divided into training and test sets at a 7:3 ratio. The study also compared thyroid tissue and blood T-cell repertoires from roughly 6 Graves' hyperthyroidism patients. After blood sampling, hyperthyroidism patients were treated with methimazole at a starting dose of 30 mg daily, and ophthalmopathy patients were treated with high-dose intravenous methylprednisolone. Paper-wide results and their limitations: Most expanded thyroid clonotypes (frequency above 0.001) were also found in blood, which suggests that blood repertoires may mirror thyroid immune responses. A 13 V-J signature model separated ophthalmopathy from stable hyperthyroidism, with approximately 87% sensitivity and 81% to 83% specificity in cross-validation and 80%/75% in testing. Sample size was not statistically predetermined, and investigators were not blinded to group allocation. During validation, the model predicted progression to ophthalmopathy a median of around 7 months ahead of onset, with almost 71% sensitivity and 72.22% specificity.

Trimming takes 1 base from V and 5 bases from J, and the germline ends sit 8 bases apart. The germline V gene yields MDHEN for CDR1 and SYDVKM for CDR2. The CDR3 runs 14 amino acids, cysteine and phenylalanine included. Left in the record is the CDR3 DNA by itself, 42 bases read in frame from the first base. This clonotype originated in a woman in her forties with Graves' ophthalmopathy. Recombination connected TRBV28 to TRBJ2-2, with a weak D call of TRBD1 (6 bases match). Sample: blood. The nucleotide sequence reads TGTGCCAGCAGTTTATCAGGGGTTACCGGGGAGCTGTTTTTT. This translates into CASSLSGVTGELFF.